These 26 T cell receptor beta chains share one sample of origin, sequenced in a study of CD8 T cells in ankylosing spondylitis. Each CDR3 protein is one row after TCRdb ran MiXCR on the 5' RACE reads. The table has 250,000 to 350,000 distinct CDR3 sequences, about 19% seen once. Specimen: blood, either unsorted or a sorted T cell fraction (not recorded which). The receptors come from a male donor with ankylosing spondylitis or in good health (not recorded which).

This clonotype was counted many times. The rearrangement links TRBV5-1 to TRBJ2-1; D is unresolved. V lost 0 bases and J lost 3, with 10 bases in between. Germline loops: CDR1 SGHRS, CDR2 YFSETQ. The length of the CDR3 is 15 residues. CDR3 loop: CASSLDNSIYNEQFF. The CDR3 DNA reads TGCGCCAGCAGCTTGGATAACAGCATCTACAATGAGCAGTTCTTC.

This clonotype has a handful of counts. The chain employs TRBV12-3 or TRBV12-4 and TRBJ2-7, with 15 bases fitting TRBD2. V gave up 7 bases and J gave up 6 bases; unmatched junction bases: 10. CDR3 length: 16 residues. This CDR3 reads CASKPRTSGRAPEQYV. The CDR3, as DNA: TGTGCCAGCAAGCCCCGGACTAGCGGGAGGGCCCCCGAGCAGTACGTC.

The CDR3 DNA reads as TGTGCCAGCAGGTCCACAGGAGTGAAAAACATTCAGTACTTC. It translates to CASRSTGVKNIQYF. V is TRBV28 and J is TRBJ2-4, with D maybe TRBD1 (5 bases). CDR1 MDHEN and CDR2 SYDVKM come from the germline V gene. The length of the CDR3 is 14 residues. Trimming took off 6 bases at V and 4 bases at J, with 13 bases between the two ends.

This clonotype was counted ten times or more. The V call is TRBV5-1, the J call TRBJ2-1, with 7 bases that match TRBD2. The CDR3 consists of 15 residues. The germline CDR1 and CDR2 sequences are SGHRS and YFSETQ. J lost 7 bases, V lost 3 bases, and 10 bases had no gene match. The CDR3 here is CASSSRAGPGNEQFF. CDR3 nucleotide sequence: TGCGCCAGCAGCTCCCGAGCGGGGCCTGGGAATGAGCAGTTCTTC.

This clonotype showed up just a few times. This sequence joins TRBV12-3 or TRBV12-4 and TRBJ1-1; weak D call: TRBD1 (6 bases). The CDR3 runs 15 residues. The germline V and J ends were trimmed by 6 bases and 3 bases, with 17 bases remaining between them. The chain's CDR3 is CASSPTLGADTEAFF. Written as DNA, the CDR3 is TGTGCCAGCAGCCCAACTCTGGGGGCGGACACTGAAGCTTTCTTT.

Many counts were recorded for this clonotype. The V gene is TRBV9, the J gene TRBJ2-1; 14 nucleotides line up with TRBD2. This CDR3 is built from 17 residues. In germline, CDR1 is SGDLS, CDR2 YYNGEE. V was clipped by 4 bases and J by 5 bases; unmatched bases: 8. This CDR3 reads CASSPRLAGGLHNEQFF. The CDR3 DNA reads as TGTGCCAGCAGCCCCAGACTAGCGGGGGGGCTTCACAATGAGCAGTTCTTC.

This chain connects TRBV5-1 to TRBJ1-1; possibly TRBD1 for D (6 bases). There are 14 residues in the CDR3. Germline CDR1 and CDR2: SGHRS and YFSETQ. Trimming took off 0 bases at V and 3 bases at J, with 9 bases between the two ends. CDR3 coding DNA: TGCGCCAGCAGCTTGGAGGGGGTCTACACTGAAGCTTTCTTT. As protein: CASSLEGVYTEAFF. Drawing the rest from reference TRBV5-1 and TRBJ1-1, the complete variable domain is KAGVTQTPRYLIKTRGQQVTLSCSPISGHRSVSWYQQTPGQGLQFLFEYFSETQRNKGNFPGRFSGRQFSNSRSEMNVSTLELGDSALYLCASSLEGVYTEAFFGQGTRLTVV.

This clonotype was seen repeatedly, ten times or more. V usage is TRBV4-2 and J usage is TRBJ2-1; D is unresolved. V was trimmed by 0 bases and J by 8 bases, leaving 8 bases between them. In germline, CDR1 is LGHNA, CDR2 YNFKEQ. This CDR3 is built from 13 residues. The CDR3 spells CASSQDRRDEQFF. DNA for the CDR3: TGTGCCAGCAGCCAAGATCGGCGAGATGAGCAGTTCTTC.

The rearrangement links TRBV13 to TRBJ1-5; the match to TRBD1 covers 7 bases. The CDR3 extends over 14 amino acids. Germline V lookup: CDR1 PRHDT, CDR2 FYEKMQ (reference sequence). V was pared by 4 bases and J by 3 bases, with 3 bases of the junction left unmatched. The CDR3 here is CASSSGQTNQPQHF. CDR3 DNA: TGTGCCAGCAGCTCGGGACAGACCAATCAGCCCCAGCATTTT.

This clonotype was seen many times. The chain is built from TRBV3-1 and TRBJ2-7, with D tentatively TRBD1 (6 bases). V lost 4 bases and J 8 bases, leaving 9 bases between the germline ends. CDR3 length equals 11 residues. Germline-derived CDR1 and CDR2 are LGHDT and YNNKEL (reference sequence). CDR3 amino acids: CASSLGQQQYV. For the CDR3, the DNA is TGTGCCAGCAGCCTCGGACAGCAGCAGTACGTC.

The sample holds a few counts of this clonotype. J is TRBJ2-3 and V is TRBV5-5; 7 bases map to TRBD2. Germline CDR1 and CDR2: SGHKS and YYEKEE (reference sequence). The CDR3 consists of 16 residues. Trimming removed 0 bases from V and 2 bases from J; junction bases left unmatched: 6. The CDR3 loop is CASSLEAGRHTDTQYF. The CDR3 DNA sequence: TGTGCCAGCAGCTTGGAAGCGGGACGGCACACAGATACGCAGTATTTT.

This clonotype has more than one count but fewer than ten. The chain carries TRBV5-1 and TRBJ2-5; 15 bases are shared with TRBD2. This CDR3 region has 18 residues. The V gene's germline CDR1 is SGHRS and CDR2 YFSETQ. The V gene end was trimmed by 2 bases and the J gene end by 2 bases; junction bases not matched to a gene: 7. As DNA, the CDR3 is TGCGCCAGCAGCTTCCCGGGACTAGCGGGGGGACTACAAGAGACCCAGTACTTC. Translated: CASSFPGLAGGLQETQYF.

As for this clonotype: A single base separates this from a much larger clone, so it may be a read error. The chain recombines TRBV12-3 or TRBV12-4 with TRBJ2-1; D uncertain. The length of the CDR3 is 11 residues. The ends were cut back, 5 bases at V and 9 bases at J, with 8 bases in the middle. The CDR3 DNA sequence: TGTGCCAGCAGTCCGGACGTTGAGCAGTTCTTC. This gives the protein CASSPDVEQFF.

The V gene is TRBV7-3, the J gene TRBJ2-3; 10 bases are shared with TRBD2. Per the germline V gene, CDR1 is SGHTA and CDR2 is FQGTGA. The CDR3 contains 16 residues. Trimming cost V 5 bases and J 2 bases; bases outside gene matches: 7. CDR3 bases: TGTGCCAGCAGCCAAGGGCTAGCGGGGGTCACAGATACGCAGTATTTT. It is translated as CASSQGLAGVTDTQYF. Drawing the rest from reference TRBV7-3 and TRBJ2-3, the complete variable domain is GAGVSQTPSNKVTEKGKYVELRCDPISGHTALYWYRQSLGQGPEFLIYFQGTGAADDSGLPNDRFFAVRPEGSVSTLKIQRTERGDSAVYLCASSQGLAGVTDTQYFGPGTRLTVL.

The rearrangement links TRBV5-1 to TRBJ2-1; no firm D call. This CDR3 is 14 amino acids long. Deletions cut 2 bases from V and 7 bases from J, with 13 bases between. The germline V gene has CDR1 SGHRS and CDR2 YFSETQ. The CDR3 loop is CASSLGSASNEQFF. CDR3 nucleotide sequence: TGCGCCAGCAGCTTAGGGTCAGCGTCGAATGAGCAGTTCTTC.

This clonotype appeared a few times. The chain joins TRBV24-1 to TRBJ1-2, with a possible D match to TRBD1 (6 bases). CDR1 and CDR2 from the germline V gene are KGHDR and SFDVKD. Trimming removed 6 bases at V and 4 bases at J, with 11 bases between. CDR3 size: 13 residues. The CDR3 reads CATSLTGSYGYTF. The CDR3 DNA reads TGTGCCACCAGTTTAACAGGGAGCTATGGCTACACCTTC.

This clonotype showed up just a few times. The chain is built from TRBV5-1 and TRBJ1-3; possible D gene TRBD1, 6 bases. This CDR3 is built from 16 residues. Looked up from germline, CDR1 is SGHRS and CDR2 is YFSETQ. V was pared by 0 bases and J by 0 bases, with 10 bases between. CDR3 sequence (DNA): TGCGCCAGCAGCTTGGGACAGGATTTCTCTGGAAACACCATATATTTT. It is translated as CASSLGQDFSGNTIYF.

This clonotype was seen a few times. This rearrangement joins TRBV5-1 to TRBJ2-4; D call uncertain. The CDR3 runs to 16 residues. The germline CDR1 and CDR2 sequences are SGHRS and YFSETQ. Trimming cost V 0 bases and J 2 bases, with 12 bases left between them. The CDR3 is CASSLAVGVPKNIQYF. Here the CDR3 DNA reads TGCGCCAGCAGCTTGGCCGTTGGGGTGCCCAAAAACATTCAGTACTTC.

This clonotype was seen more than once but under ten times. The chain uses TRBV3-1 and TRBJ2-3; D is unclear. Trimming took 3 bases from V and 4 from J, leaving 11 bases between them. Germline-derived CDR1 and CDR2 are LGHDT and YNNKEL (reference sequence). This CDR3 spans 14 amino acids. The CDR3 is CASSQPKVADTQYF. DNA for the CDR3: TGTGCCAGCAGCCAGCCGAAGGTGGCAGATACGCAGTATTTT.

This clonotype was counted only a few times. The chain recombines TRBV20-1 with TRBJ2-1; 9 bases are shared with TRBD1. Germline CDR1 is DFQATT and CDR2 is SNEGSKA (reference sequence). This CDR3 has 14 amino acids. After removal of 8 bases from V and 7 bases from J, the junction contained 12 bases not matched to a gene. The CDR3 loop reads CSSTNTDRGNEQFF. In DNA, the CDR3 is TGCAGTTCCACAAACACGGACAGGGGTAATGAGCAGTTCTTC.

For the CDR3, the DNA is TGTGCCAGCAGCTTGGGGAGGGGGACCCAGCATTTT. It is translated as CASSLGRGTQHF. The chain employs TRBV5-5 and TRBJ1-5; a weak D match, TRBD1 (6 bases). Germline CDR1 reads SGHKS; CDR2 reads YYEKEE (reference sequence). Trimming took 0 bases from V and 11 from J, leaving 9 bases between them. The CDR3 is made up of 12 amino acids.

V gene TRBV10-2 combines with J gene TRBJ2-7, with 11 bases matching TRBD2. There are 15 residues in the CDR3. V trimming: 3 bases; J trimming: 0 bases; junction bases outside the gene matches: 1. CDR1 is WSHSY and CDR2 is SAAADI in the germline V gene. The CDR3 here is CASSETSGSSYEQYV. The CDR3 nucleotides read TGCGCCAGCAGTGAAACTAGCGGGAGCTCCTACGAGCAGTACGTC.

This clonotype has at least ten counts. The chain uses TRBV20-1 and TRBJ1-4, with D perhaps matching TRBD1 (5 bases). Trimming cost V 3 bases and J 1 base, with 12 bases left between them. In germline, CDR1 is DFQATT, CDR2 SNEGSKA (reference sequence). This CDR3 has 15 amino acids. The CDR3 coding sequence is TGCAGTGCTAGGCAGGGTTCAATAACTAATGAAAAACTGTTTTTT. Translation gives CSARQGSITNEKLFF.

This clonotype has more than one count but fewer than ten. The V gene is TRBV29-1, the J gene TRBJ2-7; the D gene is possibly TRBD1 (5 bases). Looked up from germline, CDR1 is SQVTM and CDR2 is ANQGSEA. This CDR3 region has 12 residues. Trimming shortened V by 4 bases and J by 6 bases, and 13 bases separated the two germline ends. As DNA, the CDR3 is TGCAGCGTTGGAGACAGCCCCTCCGAGCAGTACGTC. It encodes CSVGDSPSEQYV.

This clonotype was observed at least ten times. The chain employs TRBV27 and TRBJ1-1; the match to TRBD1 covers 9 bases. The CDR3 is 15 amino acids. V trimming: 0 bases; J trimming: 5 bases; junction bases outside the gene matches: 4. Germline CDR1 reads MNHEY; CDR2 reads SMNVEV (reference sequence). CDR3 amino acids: CASSLSPTGGTEAFF. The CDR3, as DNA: TGTGCCAGCAGTTTATCTCCGACAGGGGGGACTGAAGCTTTCTTT.

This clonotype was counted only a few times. The CDR3 reads CASRWKSGYGYTF. The CDR3 nucleotides read TGTGCCAGCAGGTGGAAAAGCGGATATGGCTACACCTTC. The chain links TRBV7-9 to TRBJ1-2; D gene unclear. In germline, CDR1 is SEHNR, CDR2 FQNEAQ (reference sequence). V shed 6 bases and J shed 5 bases, with 13 bases lying between them. This CDR3 comprises 13 residues. The full variable domain, its missing parts supplied by reference TRBV7-9 and TRBJ1-2, is DTGVSQNPRHKITKRGQNVTFRCDPISEHNRLYWYRQTLGQGPEFLTYFQNEAQLEKSRLLSDRFSAERPKGSFSTLEIQRTEQGDSAMYLCASRWKSGYGYTFGSGTRLTVV.